This T cell receptor beta chain was profiled in a study of neurological immune-mediated disorders. MiXCR, applied by TCRdb to the 5' RACE reads, yields one record per CDR3 protein. Here the sample spans tens of thousands of distinct CDR3 sequences, around 13% being singletons. This clonotype was seen ten or more times. The sample's time point: longitudinal time-point 2. Trimming stripped 4 bases from V and 2 bases from J, with 18 bases between. Germline loops: CDR1 SGHRS, CDR2 YFSETQ. The CDR3 spans 16 residues. Sequencing input: PBMCs. The V gene is TRBV5-1, the J gene TRBJ1-2; D is unresolved. This receptor was obtained from a woman between 40 and 50 years old in good health. The CDR3, as DNA: TGCGCCAGCAGCCTGTCCGGACGGGCCTTGAACTATGGCTACACCTTC. It specifies CASSLSGRALNYGYTF.